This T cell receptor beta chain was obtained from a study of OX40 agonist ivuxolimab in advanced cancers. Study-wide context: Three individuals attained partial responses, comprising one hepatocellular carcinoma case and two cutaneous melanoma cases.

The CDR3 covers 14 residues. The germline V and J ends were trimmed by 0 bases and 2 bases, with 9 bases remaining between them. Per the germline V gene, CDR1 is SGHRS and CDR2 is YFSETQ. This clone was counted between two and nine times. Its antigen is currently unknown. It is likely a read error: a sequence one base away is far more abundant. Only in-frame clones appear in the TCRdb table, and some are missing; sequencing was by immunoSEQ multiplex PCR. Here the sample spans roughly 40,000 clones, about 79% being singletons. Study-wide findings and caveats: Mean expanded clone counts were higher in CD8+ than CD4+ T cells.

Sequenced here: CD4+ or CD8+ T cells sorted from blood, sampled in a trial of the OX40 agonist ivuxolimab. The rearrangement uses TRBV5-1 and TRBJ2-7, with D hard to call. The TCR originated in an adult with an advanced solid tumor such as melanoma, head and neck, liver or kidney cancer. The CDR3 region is CASSLEGITYEQYF. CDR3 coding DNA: TGCGCCAGCAGCTTGGAAGGCATCACCTACGAGCAGTACTTC. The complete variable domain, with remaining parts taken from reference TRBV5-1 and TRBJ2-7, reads KAGVTQTPRYLIKTRGQQVTLSCSPISGHRSVSWYQQTPGQGLQFLFEYFSETQRNKGNFPGRFSGRQFSNSRSEMNVSTLELGDSALYLCASSLEGITYEQYFGPGTRLTVT.